The 17 T cell receptor beta chains below come from one sample, sequenced in a study of blood T cell repertoires in COVID-19. Sequenced by immunoSEQ multiplex PCR; TCRdb stores in-frame clones only, minus some. The profile covers 100,000 to 150,000 clones, with 87% appearing a single time and more than 3.5% taken by the ten largest. Specimen: peripheral blood. The receptors derive from a woman between 55 and 75 years old with acute or convalescent COVID-19.

This sequence joins TRBV11-2 and TRBJ2-1; 7 nucleotides align to TRBD2. Germline CDR1 SGHAT, CDR2 FQNNGV. Trimming at V came to 4 bases and at J to 2 bases, leaving 14 bases not matched to a gene. CDR3 size: 18 residues. CDR3 region: CASSSVFGREFAYNEQFF. DNA of the CDR3: TGTGCCAGCAGCTCAGTATTCGGGCGGGAGTTCGCCTACAATGAGCAGTTCTTC.

The chain is built from TRBV28 and TRBJ1-1; 8 positions agree with TRBD1. Germline values: CDR1 MDHEN, CDR2 SYDVKM. The CDR3 length is 14 residues. V lost 5 bases and J lost 6; bases outside the gene matches: 8. The CDR3 DNA reads TGTGCCAGCAGTACCAGGGGGCAATTTTCTGAAGCTTTCTTT. Translated: CASSTRGQFSEAFF.

This chain uses TRBV29-1 with TRBJ2-7; possible D gene TRBD1, 6 bases. Germline CDR1 is SQVTM and CDR2 is ANQGSEA. CDR3 length: 13 amino acids. The V and J ends lost 6 bases and 7 bases respectively, with 19 bases between them. The CDR3 region is CSVPGQNAWEQYF. In nucleotides, the CDR3 is TGCAGCGTCCCCGGACAGAACGCGTGGGAGCAGTACTTC.

The rearrangement links TRBV5-1 to TRBJ2-3, with 9 bases aligning to TRBD1. After removal of 3 bases from V and 3 bases from J, the junction contained 8 bases not matched to a gene. Germline values: CDR1 SGHRS, CDR2 YFSETQ. This CDR3 has 16 residues. The CDR3 sequence is CASSSRQGVGTDTQYF. The CDR3 coding sequence is TGCGCCAGCAGCTCAAGACAGGGGGTCGGGACAGATACGCAGTATTTT.

The chain uses TRBV28 and TRBJ1-2, with D possibly matching TRBD1 (6 bases). V gave up 6 bases and J gave up 3 bases, with 14 bases separating them. The CDR3 is 14 residues long. Germline values: CDR1 MDHEN, CDR2 SYDVKM. Written as DNA, the CDR3 is TGTGCCAGCAGCCCACAGGGCGGCTACTATGGCTACACCTTC. Its protein product is CASSPQGGYYGYTF.

CDR3 region: CASSRGTSGRGTQYF. In nucleotides, the CDR3 is TGTGCCAGCAGCCGAGGGACTAGCGGGAGGGGGACGCAGTATTTT. The chain links TRBV3-1 (or the pseudogene TRBV3-2) to TRBJ2-3; 16 nucleotides align to TRBD2. Germline V CDR1 and CDR2: LGHDT, YNNKEL (reference sequence). The CDR3 sequence is 15 residues long. Trimming took 4 bases from V and 9 from J; bases not matched to a gene: 4.

V and J are TRBV5-8 and TRBJ1-1; D is unresolved. The germline gives CDR1 SGHTS, CDR2 YDEGEE. The V end lost 4 bases, the J end lost 5 bases, and 12 bases lay between the germline ends. The CDR3 consists of 13 residues. The CDR3 region has the DNA TGTGCCAGCAGCCCTCGGACTGTAACTGAAGCTTTCTTT. Protein sequence: CASSPRTVTEAFF.

This chain joins TRBV15 and TRBJ1-2, with D possibly TRBD1 on 5 matching bases. This CDR3 has 14 residues. Germline assignment: CDR1 LNHNV and CDR2 YYDKDF (reference sequence). The V end was cut by 0 bases, the J end by 6 bases, with 11 bases between. The CDR3 DNA reads TGTGCCACCAGCAGAGATCGAGCAGGGAATGGCTACACCTTC. Amino acid sequence: CATSRDRAGNGYTF.

The V call is TRBV28, the J call TRBJ2-7; 13 nucleotides match TRBD2. The CDR3 consists of 18 residues. CDR1 is MDHEN and CDR2 is SYDVKM in the germline V gene. V shed 5 bases, J shed 4 bases, and the junction held 14 bases outside the gene matches. Written as DNA, the CDR3 is TGTGCCAGCAGTCCAGGGGGACTAGCGGGAAATAGAGGATACGAGCAGTACTTC. Amino acid sequence: CASSPGGLAGNRGYEQYF.

The chain recombines TRBV2 with TRBJ2-3, with 9 positions matching TRBD2. The CDR3 contains 15 residues. J gave up 6 bases and V 8 bases, and 12 bases lay outside the gene matches. The germline CDR1 and CDR2 sequences are SNHLY and FYNNEI. CDR3 bases: TGTGCCAGCCTGAAGCGGGAGGCCCCAGGGGATACGCAGTATTTT. Residues: CASLKREAPGDTQYF.

The V and J genes are TRBV29-1 and TRBJ2-3; no definite D call. Per the germline V gene, CDR1 is SQVTM and CDR2 is ANQGSEA. V lost 1 base, J lost 14 bases, and 34 bases lay in between. The CDR3 runs 18 residues. The CDR3 loop reads CSVEGETNPPLTSPAPYF. CDR3 DNA sequence: TGCAGCGTTGAAGGAGAGACAAATCCCCCTTTAACCTCCCCCGCGCCGTATTTT.

The chain joins TRBV21-1 to TRBJ1-2. TRBV21-1 is a known pseudogene. This CDR3 comprises 12 residues. CDR3 in amino acids: CASSAWTPGYTF. The CDR3 DNA reads TGTGCCAGCAGCGCCTGGACTCCGGGCTACACCTTC.

This clone was seen more than once but under ten times. V and J are TRBV4-2 and TRBJ1-1; 9 bases are shared with TRBD1. Germline lookup yields CDR1 LGHNA and CDR2 YNFKEQ. The CDR3 spans 17 residues. The ends lost 4 bases at V and 5 bases at J; junction bases unmatched: 14. CDR3 DNA sequence: TGTGCCAGCAGCCTCGTCCCGGGACAGGGATCGGGTACTGAAGCTTTCTTT. It specifies CASSLVPGQGSGTEAFF.

The DNA of the CDR3 is TGTGCCAGCAGATACGAGGAGAGCTCCTATAATTCACCCCTCCACTTT. Its protein product is CASRYEESSYNSPLHF. The chain combines TRBV5-5 with TRBJ1-6; no clear D gene. Germline loops: CDR1 SGHKS, CDR2 YYEKEE (reference sequence). This CDR3 spans 16 amino acids. V gave up 5 bases and J gave up 0 bases, with 12 bases separating them.

The table lists this clone with a few counts. The chain carries TRBV7-9 and TRBJ2-7; 7 bases match TRBD1. The CDR3 has 15 amino acids. In germline, CDR1 is SEHNR, CDR2 FQNEAQ (reference sequence). Trimming at V came to 5 bases and at J to 0 bases, leaving 7 bases not matched to a gene. As DNA, the CDR3 is TGTGCCAGCAGCCCTCGGACAGGTTTCTCCTACGAGCAGTACGTC. This translates into CASSPRTGFSYEQYV.

The sample holds a few counts of this clone. The genes are TRBV24-1 and TRBJ2-1; 10 bases fit TRBD2. After removal of 9 bases from V and 3 bases from J, the junction contained 4 bases not matched to a gene. The CDR3 contains 14 residues. Germline CDR1 KGHDR, CDR2 SFDVKD. The CDR3: CATQSGRGYNEQFF. The CDR3 nucleotides read TGTGCCACCCAGAGCGGGAGGGGCTACAATGAGCAGTTCTTC.

The V and J genes are TRBV27 and TRBJ2-2; D may be TRBD1 (6 bases). Germline CDR1 MNHEY, CDR2 SMNVEV (reference sequence). Between the trimmed V and J ends, which lost 5 bases and 5 bases, there was a span of 12 bases. This CDR3 has 14 residues. CDR3 sequence reads: CASSARTATGELFF. The DNA of the CDR3 is TGTGCCAGCAGTGCAAGGACAGCTACCGGGGAGCTGTTTTTT.